Listed below are T cell receptor beta chains from one sample, sequenced in a study of identical twins. MiXCR was run by TCRdb on the 5' RACE reads, yielding one entry per CDR3 protein. The sample consists of over 250,000 distinct CDR3 sequences, roughly 10% of them appearing once. The same sample was also studied in work on yellow fever vaccine responses in identical twins.

The sequenced material came from CD8+ T cells sorted from blood. All receptors come from a woman between 18 and 29 years old in good health. Each CDR3 is given with its conserved first and last residue. A D gene is named only where the DNA matches it firmly. Clone sizes are given selectively: once, few, many, or a class where the clone is expanded.

NA,TRBV20-1,TRBJ2-3,NA,CSATSDTQYF,TGCAGTGCTACGTCAGATACGCAGTATTTT
many,TRBV5-6,TRBJ2-7,NA,CASSIRLDWSYEQYF,TGTGCCAGCAGCATACGACTAGATTGGTCCTACGAGCAGTACTTC
many,TRBV29-1,TRBJ2-1,NA,CSVEDVGNEQFF,TGCAGCGTTGAAGACGTTGGGAATGAGCAGTTCTTC
few,TRBV30,TRBJ2-3,TRBD1,CAWSETGGADTQYF,TGTGCCTGGAGTGAGACAGGGGGAGCAGATACGCAGTATTTT
many,TRBV9,TRBJ2-3,NA,CASSGTATGGTDTQYF,TGTGCCAGCAGCGGAACAGCCACCGGCGGCACAGATACGCAGTATTTT
few,TRBV20-1,TRBJ2-3,NA,CSARNLWSGSTDTQYF,TGCAGTGCTAGAAATTTATGGTCAGGTTCCACAGATACGCAGTATTTT
few,TRBV4-3,TRBJ2-3,NA,CASSQSGVTDTQYF,TGCGCCAGCAGCCAATCAGGGGTCACAGATACGCAGTATTTT
NA,TRBV11-2,TRBJ2-7,NA,CASSLGLNPYEQYF,TGTGCCAGCAGCTTAGGGTTGAACCCCTACGAGCAGTACTTC
few,TRBV20-1,TRBJ2-1,NA,CSATDNEQFF,TGCAGTGCTACTGACAATGAGCAGTTCTTC
many,TRBV20-1,TRBJ2-7,TRBD1,CSAEPGTGVFEQYF,TGCAGTGCGGAGCCCGGGACAGGGGTATTCGAGCAGTACTTC
many,TRBV20-1,TRBJ2-7,NA,CSARERTREQYF,TGCAGTGCTAGAGAGAGGACCCGCGAGCAGTACTTC
few,TRBV20-1,TRBJ2-3,TRBD2,CSARAVAGIPTDTQYF,TGCAGTGCTAGAGCAGTAGCGGGGATCCCCACAGATACGCAGTATTTT
NA,TRBV20-1,TRBJ2-7,NA,CSALPGRTSYEQYF,TGCAGTGCCCTCCCAGGGCGGACCTCCTACGAGCAGTACTTC
few,TRBV4-2,TRBJ2-7,TRBD2,CASSQDGTSATREQYF,TGTGCCAGCAGCCAAGATGGGACTAGCGCTACGCGCGAGCAGTACTTC
few,TRBV10-3,TRBJ2-3,NA,CAISDIRRGGGSTDTQYF,TGTGCCATCAGTGATATAAGGAGAGGGGGGGGAAGCACAGATACGCAGTATTTT
many,TRBV28,TRBJ2-3,TRBD1,CASSSIATGVPPGVSTDTQYF,TGTGCCAGCAGTTCAATTGCGACAGGGGTTCCACCGGGAGTCTCGACAGATACGCAGTATTTT
once,TRBV6-5,TRBJ1-1,NA,CASTYSPATEAFF,TGTGCCAGCACCTACTCGCCGGCCACTGAAGCTTTCTTT
many,TRBV5-6,TRBJ2-1,TRBD2,CASSLPGLAGFEQFF,TGTGCCAGCAGCTTGCCGGGACTAGCGGGATTTGAGCAGTTCTTC
many,TRBV29-1,TRBJ2-7,NA,CSVGDAEYEQYF,TGCAGCGTTGGGGACGCAGAGTACGAGCAGTACTTC
NA,TRBV28,TRBJ2-7,TRBD1,CASRARTGLYEQYF,TGTGCCAGCAGGGCGAGGACAGGGTTATACGAGCAGTACTTC
few,TRBV9,TRBJ2-2,TRBD2,CASSVANSGAERTGELFF,TGTGCCAGCAGCGTAGCTAATAGCGGGGCCGAACGCACCGGGGAGCTGTTTTTT
NA,TRBV4-3,TRBJ2-3,NA,CASSHRKPDTQYF,TGCGCCAGCAGCCACAGAAAGCCAGATACGCAGTATTTT
many,TRBV24-1,TRBJ1-1,NA,CATSENNLGTEAFF,TGTGCCACCAGTGAAAATAACCTGGGAACTGAAGCTTTCTTT
many,TRBV7-9,TRBJ2-2,NA,CASTAPGTGELFF,TGTGCCAGCACCGCTCCTGGGACCGGGGAGCTGTTTTTT
few,TRBV7-8,TRBJ2-1,NA,CASSLTQSSYNEQFF,TGTGCCAGCAGCCTCACTCAGAGCTCCTACAATGAGCAGTTCTTC
few,TRBV11-2,TRBJ2-1,NA,CASSPETYSYNEQFF,TGTGCCAGCAGCCCAGAGACCTACTCCTACAATGAGCAGTTCTTC
many,TRBV7-9,TRBJ2-5,TRBD1,CASSLAQGDQETQYF,TGTGCCAGCAGCTTAGCCCAGGGGGACCAAGAGACCCAGTACTTC
few,TRBV15,TRBJ2-5,NA,CATRSLGHETQYF,TGTGCCACCAGGAGTCTGGGGCATGAGACCCAGTACTTC
many,TRBV3-1,TRBJ2-7,TRBD1,CASSQVSVGTGSREQYF,TGTGCCAGCAGCCAAGTTTCCGTCGGGACAGGAAGCCGGGAGCAGTACTTC
NA,TRBV7-9,TRBJ2-5,TRBD2,CASSLAWREGVETQYF,TGTGCCAGCAGCTTAGCGTGGCGGGAGGGGGTGGAGACCCAGTACTTC
few,TRBV27,TRBJ2-7,NA,CASSRAGRDYEQYF,TGTGCCAGCAGTCGGGCAGGGAGAGACTACGAGCAGTACTTC
NA,TRBV11-2,TRBJ2-2,TRBD2,CASSFGLAGGTGELFF,TGTGCCAGCAGCTTCGGACTAGCGGGAGGCACCGGGGAGCTGTTTTTT
many,TRBV6-1,TRBJ2-1,NA,CASSGRKGEQFF,TGTGCCAGCAGTGGTCGGAAGGGTGAGCAGTTCTTC
few,TRBV28,TRBJ2-3,NA,CASSFSGGTTDTQYF,TGTGCCAGCAGTTTTTCTGGCGGGACCACAGATACGCAGTATTTT
many,TRBV12-3/TRBV12-4,TRBJ2-3,NA,CASTWSTDTQYF,TGTGCCAGCACCTGGAGCACAGATACGCAGTATTTT
NA,TRBV29-1,TRBJ2-7,NA,CSAYTQYEQYF,TGCAGCGCTTACACCCAATACGAGCAGTACTTC
many,TRBV7-9,TRBJ1-1,TRBD1,CASSLGQGLYTEAFF,TGTGCCAGCAGCTTAGGACAGGGGCTGTACACTGAAGCTTTCTTT
few,TRBV7-2,TRBJ2-3,NA,CASSLEHGGLPTDTQYF,TGTGCCAGCAGCTTAGAGCATGGGGGTCTCCCCACAGATACGCAGTATTTT
medium-sized,TRBV7-9,TRBJ2-5,NA,CASSLQTYQETQYF,TGTGCCAGCAGCTTACAAACCTACCAAGAGACCCAGTACTTC
NA,TRBV2,TRBJ2-2,TRBD1,CASSEAAPGQGSVGELFF,TGTGCCAGCAGTGAGGCAGCTCCGGGACAGGGGTCTGTCGGGGAGCTGTTTTTT
few,TRBV20-1,TRBJ1-5,TRBD1,CSAETGRIGQPQHF,TGCAGTGCTGAGACAGGGAGGATTGGACAGCCCCAGCATTTT
NA,TRBV4-3,TRBJ1-5,TRBD1,CASSPDRGTQPQHF,TGCGCCAGCAGCCCGGACAGGGGAACTCAGCCCCAGCATTTT
NA,TRBV15,TRBJ2-1,NA,CATSSGGENEQFF,TGTGCCACCAGCAGCGGTGGAGAGAATGAGCAGTTCTTC
NA,TRBV7-9,TRBJ2-7,TRBD1,CASSRFRDRDGEQYF,TGTGCCAGCAGCCGATTCCGGGACAGGGACGGCGAGCAGTACTTC
few,TRBV7-8,TRBJ1-1,TRBD1,CASSELDRGATEAFF,TGTGCCAGCAGCGAACTGGACAGGGGAGCCACTGAAGCTTTCTTT
NA,TRBV7-3,TRBJ2-1,NA,CASSLMRGSYNEQFF,TGTGCCAGCAGCTTAATGCGGGGAAGCTACAATGAGCAGTTCTTC
many,TRBV11-2,TRBJ2-3,NA,CASSLVSAPTDTQYF,TGTGCCAGCAGCTTAGTTTCGGCTCCCACAGATACGCAGTATTTT